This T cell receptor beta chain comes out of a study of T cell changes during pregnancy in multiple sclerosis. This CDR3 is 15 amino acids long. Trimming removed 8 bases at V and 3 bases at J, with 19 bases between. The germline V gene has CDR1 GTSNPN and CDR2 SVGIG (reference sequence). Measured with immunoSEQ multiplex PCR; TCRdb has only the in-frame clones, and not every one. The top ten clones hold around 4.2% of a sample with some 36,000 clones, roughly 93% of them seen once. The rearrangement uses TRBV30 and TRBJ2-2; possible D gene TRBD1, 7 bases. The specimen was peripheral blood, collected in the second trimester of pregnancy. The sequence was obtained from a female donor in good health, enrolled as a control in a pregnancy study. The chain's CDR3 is CAVPQGGQDTGELFF. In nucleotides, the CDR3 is TGTGCCGTGCCGCAGGGGGGCCAGGACACCGGGGAGCTGTTTTTT.